This TCR beta chain was sequenced in a study of CD8 T cells in Susac syndrome. When the RNA was reverse transcribed, random hexamers were used with an input of about 0.5 to 1 ug. One entry per CDR3 protein, called by TCRdb with MiXCR from the immunoSEQ multiplex PCR reads. The table lists about 160,000 distinct CDR3 sequences, around 95% of them singletons. Trimming cost V 4 bases and J 5 bases; bases outside gene matches: 8. CDR1 is SGHRS, CDR2 YFSETQ, per germline. This CDR3 has 14 residues. The TCR sequence derives from a human donor in good health. Input material: CD4+ T cells from PBMCs. The V gene is TRBV5-1, the J gene TRBJ2-5; 7 nucleotides line up with TRBD1. The CDR3 sequence: CASSLDRDMETQYF. CDR3 coding DNA: TGCGCCAGCAGCCTCGACAGGGATATGGAGACCCAGTACTTC.